This T cell receptor (beta chain) derives from a study of vaccination and CD4 T cells after COVID-19 (dated by TCRdb to between 2021 and 2022). With respect to the entire study: In the convalescent cohort there were six males and four females, among whom were two Hispanic individuals, seven Caucasians, two Asians and one multiracial person. Participants got two doses of the Pfizer-BioNTech BNT162b2 vaccine (n=8) or two doses of the Moderna mRNA-1273 vaccine (n=2). Post-COVID blood samples from convalescent patients were collected a median of approximately 93 days after diagnosis, with a range of 35 to 161 days. Post-vaccine blood samples were obtained a median of approximately 74 days after the second vaccine dose, with a range of about 12 to 241 days. The cultures were stimulated with overlapping spike peptide pools from SARS-CoV-2 and from the common cold coronaviruses HCoV-NL63, HCoV-OC43 and HCoV-229E. Control cultures used a CEFX viral epitope pool as positive control, an HIV-1 Nef peptide pool as negative control, or no peptide. The spike-specific CD4+ TCR repertoire was compared before and after mRNA vaccination in approximately ten COVID-19 convalescent patients and several infection-naive healthy vaccine recipients. Memory CD4+ T cell crossreactivity between SARS-CoV-2 and common cold coronavirus spike proteins was assessed at the TCR clonotype level in an earlier paper using these donors. Study-wide findings and limitations: The median count of SARS-CoV-2-reactive clonotypes went up from 21 after infection to 35 to 40 after vaccination, although the change was not significant. The number of convalescent patients in the study was relatively small, and the study did not examine early timepoints following natural infection. Nearly all vaccine-specific clones in convalescent patients (304 of 307) were mono-reactive for SARS-CoV-2 spike rather than cross-reactive with common cold coronaviruses. In convalescent patients, a median approximately 90% of post-vaccine SARS-CoV-2-reactive clones were detected only after vaccination, suggesting vaccine-specific priming.

The treatment or condition tag for this specimen amounts to: 10-day PBMC culture with coronavirus spike peptide pools or control peptides (ViraFEST assay). CD4+ T cells from unexposed donors were collected before the COVID-19 pandemic (2011-2018). The ViraFEST assay, used in the study, expanded antigen-specific T cells with peptide pools and then identified the expanded clonotypes through TCR sequencing. PBMCs were cultured at approximately 2.1 million per well in IMDM supplemented with approximately 5% human AB serum and about 10 IU/ml IL-2, with approximately 9.2 ug/ml peptide pools added. On days 3 and 7, half of the culture medium was replaced with fresh IL-2-containing medium. After around 10 days of culture, CD4+ T cells were isolated by negative selection using the EasySep CD4+ T cell isolation kit. Unexposed donor CD4+ T cells were tested for reactivity to SARS-CoV-2 S and N and four common cold coronavirus spike pools, as cell number allowed. PBMCs were separated from whole blood using Ficoll-Paque Plus gradient centrifugation and then either used fresh or cryopreserved at -140C. Triplicate wells were generally used for each culture condition. Leukapheresis product for the unexposed donors was bought commercially.

Its CDR3 holds 17 amino acids, cysteine through phenylalanine. Only CDR3 DNA is held: 51 bases, read in frame from base 1. V ends up 5 bases short and J 6 bases short, with an unmatched junction base count of 18. The germline V gene supplies CDR1 SGHAT and CDR2 FQNNGV. On this clonotype: The specificity of this receptor is unknown. No base-level quality is on record; no much larger clone is a single base apart.

Libraries were constructed by PCR. DNA from cultured CD4+ T cells was subjected to TCR sequencing with the Oncomine TCR Beta short-read assay at the Johns Hopkins FTIC core. The QIAamp micro DNA kit was used to extract genomic DNA from the cultured CD4+ T cells. The Oncomine TCR Beta libraries from cultured CD4+ T cells were pooled using unique dual indexes and then sequenced on an Illumina iSeq 100. As for the original processing: Non-productive sequences were removed, and CDR3s not starting with C, not ending with F or W, or shorter than 7 amino acids were discarded. Antigen-specific clonotypes were identified using the MANAFEST web application through comparison of peptide-stimulated wells with reference and other culture wells. An FDR below 0.05, an odds ratio above 5, and a productive frequency above 0.1% in at least two of three replicate wells were required for clones to be considered positive. Clonotypes that were significantly expanded in both SARS-CoV-2 spike wells and at least one common cold coronavirus spike condition were defined as cross-reactive. CDR3 homology was assessed with Levenshtein distances (stringdist) and unrooted phylogenetic trees (ape) in R version 3.6.1. TCRdb reprocessed the public reads (quality trimming at Q25 with fastp, clone calling with MiXCR) and kept in-frame beta chains. Under each unique CDR3 protein, matching rows form one entry showing the most common genes and DNA. These V and J calls are TCRdb output, not the study's own analysis. This sample comprises some 5,700 distinct CDR3 sequences, approximately 40% of them detected only once. The leading ten clones occupy approximately 34% of the sample.

The rearranged chain carries TRBV11-2 and TRBJ1-2; 7 bases in the junction line up with TRBD1. This clonotype was obtained from a human donor in good health. What was sequenced was CD4+ T cells from blood, cultured in vitro. DNA sequence: TGTGCCAGCAGCCGAGGGAGAAATGGACAGGAGGGGGATGGCTACACCTTC. This encodes CASSRGRNGQEGDGYTF. With the rest looked up from the reference TRBV11-2 and TRBJ1-2 genes rather than sequenced, the full variable domain is EAGVAQSPRYKIIEKRQSVAFWCNPISGHATLYWYQQILGQGPKLLIQFQNNGVVDDSQLPKDRFSAERLKGVDSTLKIQPAKLEDSAVYLCASSRGRNGQEGDGYTFGSGTRLTVV.